This T cell receptor (beta chain) was obtained from a study of blood T cell repertoires in COVID-19. Across the whole study: T cells, B-cell-depleted T cells, or PBMCs provided the cDNA or gDNA that served as material.

Trimming took 1 base from V and 1 from J, leaving 11 bases between them. In germline, CDR1 is SGHKS, CDR2 YYEKEE (reference sequence). This CDR3 has 15 residues. Assay: immunoSEQ multiplex PCR; the TCRdb copy retains only in-frame clones and omits some. This sample has tens of thousands of clones, with roughly 82% found just once. The specimen was peripheral blood. The sequence came from a human donor in a cohort sampled during active COVID-19. This chain uses TRBV5-5 with TRBJ1-1, with D perhaps TRBD1 (6 bases). CDR3 loop: CASSLTGTQNTEAFF. In DNA form, the CDR3 reads TGTGCCAGCAGCTTGACCGGGACACAGAACACTGAAGCTTTCTTT.